Below are 3 T cell receptor beta chains sequenced from a single sample in a study of CXCR4 blockade with PD-1 therapy in pancreatic cancer. Sequencing was performed with immunoSEQ multiplex PCR; in TCRdb, only in-frame clones are kept and a portion is missing. The sample shows roughly 15,000 clones, about 72% of them seen only once. What was sequenced was tumor tissue. Source of these receptors: a human donor with pancreatic ductal adenocarcinoma.

The chain uses TRBV18 and TRBJ1-1; 7 positions match TRBD1. CDR3 length equals 15 residues. Germline CDR1 is KGHSH and CDR2 is LQKENI. J lost 2 bases, V lost 4 bases, and 7 bases had no gene match. CDR3 sequence (DNA): TGTGCCAGCTCACTTATGGGACAGAGAAACACTGAAGCTTTCTTT. This gives the protein CASSLMGQRNTEAFF.

The chain carries TRBV7-6 and TRBJ2-7; the D gene is possibly TRBD1 (6 bases). CDR1 is SGHVS and CDR2 is FNYEAQ in the germline V gene. There are 14 residues in the CDR3. Between the trimmed V and J ends, which lost 3 bases and 1 base, there was a span of 10 bases. CDR3 sequence: CASSLETGSYEQYF. In DNA form, the CDR3 reads TGTGCCAGCAGCTTGGAAACAGGGTCCTACGAGCAGTACTTC.

This chain connects TRBV29-1 to TRBJ2-1; 10 bases map to TRBD1. Germline V gene sequence: CDR1 SQVTM, CDR2 ANQGSEA. This CDR3 has 14 amino acids. The trim removed 3 bases at V and 8 bases at J, leaving 7 bases unmatched. This CDR3 is CSVEVAGTGDEQFF. The CDR3, as DNA: TGCAGCGTTGAGGTAGCTGGGACAGGGGATGAGCAGTTCTTC.